One and the same sample provided the 18 T cell receptor beta chains below, sequenced in a study of blood T cell repertoires in COVID-19. Sequenced by immunoSEQ multiplex PCR; TCRdb stores in-frame clones only, minus some. The repertoire holds about 120,000 clones, with 78% as singletons. The sequencing input was peripheral blood. The receptors derive from a man aged 65-85 years with acute or convalescent COVID-19.

The rearrangement uses TRBV2 and TRBJ1-6; possible D gene TRBD1, 5 bases. There are 14 residues in the CDR3. Germline-derived CDR1 and CDR2 are SNHLY and FYNNEI. With 7 bases removed from V and 7 bases from J, the gap between germline ends came to 14 bases. The CDR3 loop is CASIIRTHNSPLHF. CDR3 in DNA: TGTGCCAGCATAATCCGGACACACAATTCACCCCTCCACTTT.

The chain couples TRBV18 to TRBJ2-5; D perhaps matches TRBD1 (6 bases). Per germline, CDR1 KGHSH and CDR2 LQKENI. V was pared by 2 bases and J by 4 bases, with 17 bases between. This CDR3 region has 16 residues. The CDR3 here is CASSPSTALGGETQYF. CDR3 nucleotide sequence: TGTGCCAGCTCACCATCCACGGCTCTAGGGGGAGAGACCCAGTACTTC.

As to this clone: A junction boundary mismatches the germline segment, possibly from a read error. The rearrangement joins TRBV9 to TRBJ2-7; unclear D gene. From germline, CDR1 is SGDLS and CDR2 YYNGEE. The CDR3 is 13 amino acids. The CDR3 spells CASSLGPSHEQYF. CDR3 in DNA: TGTGCCAGCAGCCTTGGGCCCTCCCACGAGCAGTACTTC.

The chain links TRBV9 to TRBJ1-1; D not resolved. Germline V gives CDR1 SGDLS, CDR2 YYNGEE. Trimming pared 3 bases from V and 0 bases from J, leaving 9 bases between. The CDR3 contains 14 residues. Written as DNA, the CDR3 is TGTGCCAGCAGCGAGAGCAGGATGAACACTGAAGCTTTCTTT. It yields the protein CASSESRMNTEAFF. The entire variable domain, with the rest obtained from reference TRBV9 and TRBJ1-1, is as follows: DSGVTQTPKHLITATGQRVTLRCSPRSGDLSVYWYQQSLDQGLQFLIQYYNGEERAKGNILERFSAQQFPDLHSELNLSSLELGDSALYFCASSESRMNTEAFFGQGTRLTVV.

J is TRBJ1-2 and V is TRBV5-6; D unclear. CDR3 length equals 14 residues. The germline V and J ends were trimmed by 1 base and 3 bases, with 10 bases remaining between them. Germline V gene sequence: CDR1 SGHDT, CDR2 YYEEEE. CDR3 DNA sequence: TGTGCCAGCAGCTTGATTCAGAAAGACTATGGCTACACCTTC. As protein: CASSLIQKDYGYTF.

V is TRBV5-6 and J is TRBJ1-5; TRBD1 aligns across 7 bases. The V gene's germline CDR1 is SGHDT and CDR2 YYEEEE. The CDR3 is 16 residues long. After removal of 3 bases from V and 3 bases from J, the junction contained 9 bases not matched to a gene. This chain's CDR3 is CASSSLRDRANQPQHF. The CDR3 nucleotides read TGTGCCAGCAGCTCTCTCCGGGACAGAGCCAATCAGCCCCAGCATTTT. The variable domain in full, with the rest retrieved from reference TRBV5-6 and TRBJ1-5, is DAGVTQSPTHLIKTRGQQVTLRCSPKSGHDTVSWYQQALGQGPQFIFQYYEEEERQRGNFPDRFSGHQFPNYSSELNVNALLLGDSALYLCASSSLRDRANQPQHFGDGTRLSIL.

V and J are TRBV29-1 and TRBJ1-6; D is undetermined. V lost 5 bases, J lost 7 bases, and 18 bases lay in between. The CDR3 loop spans 15 amino acids. CDR1 is SQVTM and CDR2 is ANQGSEA in the germline V gene. CDR3 in amino acids: CSVSQGRTGNSPLHF. In DNA form, the CDR3 reads TGCAGCGTTTCTCAAGGGAGGACGGGAAATTCACCCCTCCACTTT.

This clone was seen a few times. The V call is TRBV29-1, the J call TRBJ1-1; perhaps TRBD1 as D (5 bases). CDR3 length: 11 residues. In germline, CDR1 is SQVTM, CDR2 ANQGSEA. Deletions cut 7 bases from V and 7 bases from J, with 13 bases between. Written as DNA, the CDR3 is TGCAGCGGCGGGACGGGAGTTGAAGCTTTCTTT. Translated: CSGGTGVEAFF.

This clone was counted between two and nine times. The chain links TRBV7-2 to TRBJ2-7; D is uncertain. This CDR3 spans 14 amino acids. CDR1 is SGHTA and CDR2 is FQGNSA in the germline V gene. Trimming left V 5 bases short and J 4 bases short, with 15 bases between. The DNA of the CDR3 is TGTGCCAGCAGCCCCACCCGTTCCCTATACGAGCAGTACTTC. Translating gives CASSPTRSLYEQYF. Supplemented by reference TRBV7-2 and TRBJ2-7, the full variable domain reads GAGVSQSPSNKVTEKGKDVELRCDPISGHTALYWYRQSLGQGLEFLIYFQGNSAPDKSGLPSDRFSAERTGGSVSTLTIQRTQQEDSAVYLCASSPTRSLYEQYFGPGTRLTVT.

This chain connects TRBV6-4 to TRBJ2-2; no clear D. In germline, CDR1 is MRHNA, CDR2 SNTAGT. The CDR3 has 13 residues. Trimming took 6 bases from V and 0 from J, leaving 5 bases between them. CDR3 in DNA: TGTGCCAGCAGAGCCCCGAACACCGGGGAGCTGTTTTTT. This codes for CASRAPNTGELFF.

DNA for the CDR3: TGTGCCAGCAGTGAGGGGGCCCGGGCTGGATCCTACACCTTC. Its protein product is CASSEGARAGSYTF. The chain employs TRBV6-4 and TRBJ1-2; D might be TRBD1 (6 bases). Trimming removed 3 bases at V and 10 bases at J, with 18 bases between. Germline CDR1 reads MRHNA; CDR2 reads SNTAGT. CDR3 length: 14 amino acids.

CDR3 in DNA: TGTGCCAGCAGTTACGGGAGGCAATTGGCCACAGATACGCAGTATTTT. Translation: CASSYGRQLATDTQYF. The J gene is TRBJ2-3, the V gene TRBV6-7, with D possibly being TRBD2 (6 bases). TRBV6-7 is assigned to the ORF class and has an uncertain function. CDR3 length equals 16 residues. With 2 bases removed from V and 2 bases from J, the gap between germline ends came to 14 bases.

The gene calls are TRBV7-9 and TRBJ1-1; D possibly corresponds to TRBD1 (5 bases). The CDR3 is made up of 14 amino acids. The V gene lost 5 bases and the J gene lost 4 bases, with 14 bases spanning the gap. Germline CDR1 reads SEHNR; CDR2 reads FQNEAQ (reference sequence). CDR3 nucleotide sequence: TGTGCCAGCAGCGAGAGGCGGGGCGGCACTGAAGCTTTCTTT. This codes for CASSERRGGTEAFF.

The chain joins TRBV11-2 to TRBJ2-1; TRBD1 agrees at 9 bases. V gave up 5 bases and J gave up 6 bases; unmatched junction bases: 2. CDR1 is SGHAT, CDR2 FQNNGV, per germline. The CDR3 consists of 13 residues. The CDR3 coding sequence is TGTGCCAGCAGCCGGGACAGGGTCAATGAGCAGTTCTTC. This gives the protein CASSRDRVNEQFF.

The rearrangement joins TRBV7-2 to TRBJ2-2; D remains unclear. There are 14 residues in the CDR3. The germline V gene has CDR1 SGHTA and CDR2 FQGNSA. V lost 4 bases, J lost 1 base, and 7 bases lay in between. The CDR3 coding sequence is TGTGCCAGCAGCTCCCTAATGAACACCGGGGAGCTGTTTTTT. It codes for CASSSLMNTGELFF.

J is TRBJ2-7 and V is TRBV6-5, with D possibly being TRBD1 (6 bases). Germline CDR1 and CDR2: MNHEY and SVGAGI. The CDR3 covers 14 residues. The V end was cut by 7 bases, the J end by 2 bases, with 15 bases between. CDR3 bases: TGTGCCAGCACCGATCAGGGGTCCCCCTACGAGCAGTACTTC. Translated: CASTDQGSPYEQYF.

This clone was picked up one time. V gene TRBV5-1 combines with J gene TRBJ1-3; 9 nucleotides match TRBD1. Germline V gene lookup returns CDR1 SGHRS and CDR2 YFSETQ. The CDR3 spans 15 residues. Unmatched junction bases numbered 2, after V lost 4 bases and J lost 0 bases. CDR3 coding DNA: TGCGCCAGCAGCCCACAGGGGGCCTCTGGAAACACCATATATTTT. It yields the protein CASSPQGASGNTIYF.

This sequence joins TRBV3-1 (or the pseudogene TRBV3-2) and TRBJ1-2, with a possible D match to TRBD1 (6 bases). V was pared by 3 bases and J by 7 bases, with 9 bases between. The CDR3 extends over 12 amino acids. The germline gives CDR1 LGHDT, CDR2 YNNKEL (reference sequence). CDR3 in amino acids: CASSQQGFGYTF. The CDR3 region has the DNA TGTGCCAGCAGCCAGCAGGGGTTTGGCTACACCTTC.